Described below is a single T cell receptor (beta chain) sequence and its context. Its antigen is unknown. Per-nucleotide qualities are absent, and no much larger clonotype sits a single base away. This sample was included in a study of T-cell memory formation after mild COVID-19 (dated by TCRdb to the early 2020s). With regard to the full study: TCR sequence clusters from the two donors were largely donor specific. Two young, previously healthy adult volunteers made up the cohort, one male and one female. Longitudinal TCRalpha and TCRbeta repertoire sequencing tracked T-cell clones expanding and contracting after mild COVID-19 in a couple of donors.

Ficoll-Paque density gradient centrifugation was used to isolate PBMCs. CDR1 and CDR2 are read off the germline V gene (reference sequence) as SEHNR and FQNEAQ. The CDR3 goes from the cysteine to the phenylalanine over 13 residues. Only the CDR3 DNA is retained, 39 bases long and in frame from the first base. The junction carries 12 bases between V and J, which are trimmed by 3 bases and 7 bases respectively. Broader findings and caveats from the paper: Whether the second-wave clones peaking on day 37 were SARS-CoV-2 specific was not confirmed. Balanced CD4/CD8 phenotypes were observed for clones contracting from day 15 to 85, whereas a bias towards CD4+ was observed for a second wave of clones expanding from day 15 to 37. Contracting CD4+ clones appeared mostly in the CM and EM memory subsets, whereas CD8+ clones were enriched in EMRA. Only a couple of mild cases were covered by the study, and larger cohorts that include severe cases with pre-infection samples were considered necessary. The detection of some responding clones in pre-infection memory suggests that pre-existing cross-reactive memory T cells joined the SARS-CoV-2 response.

TCRdb records Illumina NovaSeq 6000 as the sequencer. cDNA libraries for TCRalpha and TCRbeta were prepared by 5'RACE using constant-segment primers, with sample barcodes and unique molecular identifiers added. RNA was extracted from every sample with Trizol reagent. Amplification of the libraries took two PCR steps, and the second step added a second sample barcode plus Illumina TruSeq adapters. Sequencing of libraries was performed on an Illumina NovaSeq with 2 x 150 bp paired-end reads. Concerning the study's data processing: Demultiplexing of reads and collapsing into UMI-guided consensus sequences were performed with migec v1.2.7. Using mixcr v2.1.11, UMI consensuses were aligned to TRA and TRB V and J templates and then assembled into clonotypes. Clonotypes were classified as expanded or contracted when called significant by both edgeR and NoisET, with noise models trained on biological replicates. For edgeR calls, a false discovery rate-adjusted p below 0.01 and a log2 fold-change threshold of 1 were applied. PCA with hierarchical clustering of max-normalized trajectories of the 1000 most abundant clonotypes was used as exploratory dynamics analysis. Separately sequenced CD4+ and CD8+ repertoires were used to assign a CD4 or CD8 phenotype to each responding clone. TCRdb trimmed public reads at Q25 via fastp, called clones via MiXCR and kept in-frame beta chains. All rows with the same CDR3 protein become a single entry with the most common DNA and genes. For this entry, the V and J calls and clone size follow TCRdb and not the study's own pipeline. This sample comprises 250,000 to 350,000 distinct CDR3 sequences, around 15% of them detected only once. Together, the top ten hold 21% of the sample.

Rearrangement joined TRBV7-9 to TRBJ1-2, with TRBD1 as a weak D call on 5 bases. Material for sequencing was PBMCs or a T cell subset sorted from them (not recorded which). The sequence derives from a man aged 18 to 30 who had mild COVID-19 (a few samples of this study predate the infection). The sample titles of this study are shuffled in the database, so cell type and time point are left out; the donor was told from shared clones. The CDR3: CASSFESQGGYTF. The sequence in DNA is TGTGCCAGCAGCTTTGAGTCCCAGGGTGGCTACACCTTC.